Below, 11 T cell receptor beta chains from the same sample are listed, as sequenced in a study of graft-versus-host responses after intestinal transplantation. TCRdb's table, derived via immunoSEQ multiplex PCR, lists solely in-frame clones and lacks some. The sample consists of about 57,000 clones, about 87% of them appearing once. Sample: PBMCs, taken 26 days after transplant. These receptors were taken from a human patient who received an intestinal transplant, so some T cells may come from the graft donor.

The V and J genes are TRBV19 and TRBJ2-3; TRBD2 agrees at 12 bases. Germline CDR1 reads LNHDA; CDR2 reads SQIVND (reference sequence). Trimming took 4 bases from V and 2 from J; bases not matched to a gene: 7. The CDR3 contains 17 residues. The CDR3 nucleotides read TGTGCCAGTAGTACGACTAGCGGGAGAAGGCCCACAGATACGCAGTATTTT. It encodes CASSTTSGRRPTDTQYF.

This clone appeared a single time. The chain recombines TRBV7-9 with TRBJ2-5; TRBD1 matches 12 bases. Germline lookup yields CDR1 SEHNR and CDR2 FQNEAQ (reference sequence). This CDR3 comprises 14 residues. Trimming took 6 bases from V and 5 from J; bases not matched to a gene: 4. The CDR3 reads CASRGQGAEETQYF. In DNA form, the CDR3 reads TGTGCCAGCAGGGGACAGGGGGCTGAGGAGACCCAGTACTTC.

This clone was counted only a few times. The rearrangement uses TRBV4-2 and TRBJ1-1; no clear D. The V gene's germline CDR1 is LGHNA and CDR2 YNFKEQ. V gave up 4 bases and J gave up 7 bases, with 10 bases separating them. The CDR3 runs 12 residues. This CDR3 is CASSLASYEAFF. CDR3 nucleotide sequence: TGTGCCAGCAGCCTGGCAAGTTATGAAGCTTTCTTT.

The rearrangement links TRBV4-1 to TRBJ2-7; 11 nucleotides align to TRBD1. Germline V gene data show CDR1 as MGHRA and CDR2 as YSYEKL. CDR3 length equals 15 residues. J was trimmed by 3 bases and V by 4 bases; bases with no gene match: 5. The chain's CDR3 is CASSPQGQGGYEQYF. CDR3 coding DNA: TGCGCCAGCAGCCCTCAGGGACAGGGGGGCTACGAGCAGTACTTC.

The chain links TRBV18 to TRBJ2-3; TRBD2 is a possible D gene (7 bases). Trimming stripped 6 bases from V and 3 bases from J, with 19 bases between. CDR1 and CDR2 (germline): KGHSH, LQKENI. This CDR3 is built from 16 residues. The CDR3 sequence: CASSPVRGAPTDTQYF. CDR3 bases: TGTGCCAGCTCGCCGGTCCGGGGGGCTCCGACAGATACGCAGTATTTT.

The chain joins TRBV28 to TRBJ2-3; 8 bases agree with TRBD1. Germline V gene sequence: CDR1 MDHEN, CDR2 SYDVKM. V shed 2 bases, J shed 2 bases, and the junction held 9 bases outside the gene matches. The CDR3 extends over 17 amino acids. CDR3 coding DNA: TGTGCCAGCAGTTTAAGGACAGGGTCCCCGCACACAGATACGCAGTATTTT. Residues: CASSLRTGSPHTDTQYF.

The chain links TRBV27 to TRBJ2-2, with D tentatively TRBD1 (6 bases). The CDR3 covers 14 residues. Germline V gene lookup returns CDR1 MNHEY and CDR2 SMNVEV (reference sequence). Trimming pared 2 bases from V and 5 bases from J, leaving 9 bases between. CDR3 bases: TGTGCCAGCAGTTTAGGGGGCTCGACCGGGGAGCTGTTTTTT. It yields the protein CASSLGGSTGELFF.

The genes are TRBV6-6 and TRBJ2-7, with D tentatively TRBD1 (6 bases). Germline V CDR1 and CDR2: MNHNY, SVGAGI (reference sequence). Trimming removed 0 bases at V and 7 bases at J, with 13 bases between. There are 14 residues in the CDR3. The CDR3, as DNA: TGTGCCAGCAGTTACTCCAGGGGTACTGGGGAGCAGTACTTC. This encodes CASSYSRGTGEQYF.

The chain employs TRBV7-9 and TRBJ2-7; weak D call: TRBD1 (6 bases). V shed 1 base and J shed 0 bases, with 7 bases lying between them. Per germline, CDR1 SEHNR and CDR2 FQNEAQ (reference sequence). The CDR3 has 14 amino acids. CDR3 protein: CASSLGGPSYEQYV. The CDR3 bases are TGTGCCAGCAGCTTAGGGGGGCCCTCCTACGAGCAGTACGTC.

Turning to this clone: At the DNA level, this CDR3 is encoded by other sequences in the same sample as well. The J gene is TRBJ1-5, the V gene TRBV27; tentative D call: TRBD1 (5 bases). V was clipped by 2 bases and J by 4 bases, with 9 bases between them. CDR1 and CDR2 (germline): MNHEY, SMNVEV (reference sequence). There are 14 residues in the CDR3. DNA for the CDR3: TGTGCCAGCAGTTTAGGCGGGGGGAATCAGCCCCAGCATTTT. It encodes CASSLGGGNQPQHF.

J is TRBJ2-7 and V is TRBV9; TRBD2 matches at 8 bases. Trimming cost V 0 bases and J 3 bases; bases outside gene matches: 5. Germline values: CDR1 SGDLS, CDR2 YYNGEE. The CDR3 runs to 15 residues. In DNA form, the CDR3 reads TGTGCCAGCAGCGTAGCGGGAGGGGACTACTACGAGCAGTACTTC. Translation: CASSVAGGDYYEQYF.